Listed below are T cell receptor beta chains from one sample, sequenced in a study of blood T cell repertoires in COVID-19. TCRdb's copy holds only in-frame clones and misses some; the assay was immunoSEQ multiplex PCR. The sample lists roughly 38,000 clones, about 85% occurring once. The sample consisted of peripheral blood. All receptors derive from a man in his sixties with COVID-19, enrolled during active disease. Both conserved end residues are part of each CDR3. The D gene is left open where the match is weak. Some rows have no size entry. The others give once, few or many, or a class for an expanded clone.

V gene: TRBV6-1
clone size: NA
J gene: TRBJ2-4
D gene: TRBD2
CDR3 DNA: TGTGCCAGCAGTGGGAGACTAGCGGGGTTGGAGAACATTCAGTACTTC
CDR3 protein: CASSGRLAGLENIQYF

V gene: TRBV18
clone size: NA
J gene: TRBJ2-2
D gene: NA
CDR3 DNA: TGTGCCGCTCGGGCAGGAGGGATCGGGGAGCTGTTTTTT
CDR3 protein: CAARAGGIGELFF

V gene: TRBV5-1
clone size: once
J gene: TRBJ2-1
D gene: NA
CDR3 DNA: TGCGCCAGCAGCTTGGGGACAGCACCCACCTACAATGAGCAGTTCTTC
CDR3 protein: CASSLGTAPTYNEQFF

V gene: TRBV27
clone size: NA
J gene: TRBJ1-4
D gene: TRBD1
CDR3 DNA: TGTGCCAGCAGTCCGCTTGGACAGGGCGAAAAACTGTTTTTT
CDR3 protein: CASSPLGQGEKLFF

V gene: TRBV19
clone size: NA
J gene: TRBJ1-2
D gene: TRBD1
CDR3 DNA: TGTGCCAGTAGTATTGGGACAGGACTCTCATATGGCTACACCTTC
CDR3 protein: CASSIGTGLSYGYTF

V gene: TRBV11-2
clone size: NA
J gene: TRBJ2-3
D gene: NA
CDR3 DNA: TGTGCCAGCAGCTCCGAATTACGGAGGTGGGGCACAGATACGCAGTATTTT
CDR3 protein: CASSSELRRWGTDTQYF

V gene: TRBV27
clone size: NA
J gene: TRBJ2-3
D gene: NA
CDR3 DNA: TGTGCCAGCAGTCGGATAGGGGCCCGGAGTACGCAGTATTTT
CDR3 protein: CASSRIGARSTQYF

V gene: TRBV5-4
clone size: NA
J gene: TRBJ2-2
D gene: TRBD2
CDR3 DNA: TGTGCCAGCAGCCCCGGACTAGCGGGAGTGAGCACCGGGGAGCTGTTTTTT
CDR3 protein: CASSPGLAGVSTGELFF

V gene: TRBV5-6
clone size: NA
J gene: TRBJ1-5
D gene: TRBD1
CDR3 DNA: TGTGCCAGCAGTCGACAGGGAGGTTTTGGGCAGCCCCAGCATTTT
CDR3 protein: CASSRQGGFGQPQHF

V gene: TRBV4-3
clone size: NA
J gene: TRBJ1-1
D gene: NA
CDR3 DNA: TGCGCCAGCAGCCAAGAGCGTCGGGGGTCTAGGAATGAAGCTTTCTTT
CDR3 protein: CASSQERRGSRNEAFF

V gene: TRBV28
clone size: NA
J gene: TRBJ2-7
D gene: TRBD2
CDR3 DNA: TGTGCCAGCAGTTTTGCGGGGGTCTCCTACGAGCAGTACTTC
CDR3 protein: CASSFAGVSYEQYF

V gene: TRBV7-8
clone size: NA
J gene: TRBJ2-2
D gene: NA
CDR3 DNA: TGTGCCAGCAGCTTATATGTAATGACAGGAGCGAACACCGGGGAGCTGTTTTTT
CDR3 protein: CASSLYVMTGANTGELFF

V gene: TRBV7-3
clone size: NA
J gene: TRBJ2-1
D gene: TRBD1
CDR3 DNA: TGTGCCAGCAGTCTGACAGGGGGGCTCAATGAGCAGTTCTTC
CDR3 protein: CASSLTGGLNEQFF

V gene: TRBV19
clone size: few
J gene: TRBJ1-5
D gene: TRBD1
CDR3 DNA: TGTGCCAGTAGTATTGGGACAGCTAATCAGCCCCAGCATTTT
CDR3 protein: CASSIGTANQPQHF

V gene: TRBV28
clone size: NA
J gene: TRBJ2-1
D gene: NA
CDR3 DNA: TGTGCCAGCACCGGCTTCGGGTTCTCCTACAATGAGCAGTTCTTC
CDR3 protein: CASTGFGFSYNEQFF

V gene: TRBV6-5
clone size: NA
J gene: TRBJ1-1
D gene: TRBD1
CDR3 DNA: TGTGCCAGCAGCGAGGACAGGGTAATGAACACTGAAGCTTTCTTT
CDR3 protein: CASSEDRVMNTEAFF

V gene: TRBV10-3
clone size: NA
J gene: TRBJ2-1
D gene: NA
CDR3 DNA: TGTGCCATCAGGGGAGGCAATGAGCAGTTCTTC
CDR3 protein: CAIRGGNEQFF

V gene: TRBV4-1
clone size: NA
J gene: TRBJ2-1
D gene: TRBD2
CDR3 DNA: TGCGCCAGCAGCCAAACCTTCGGGGTAGCGGGAGCCGATGAGCAGTTCTTC
CDR3 protein: CASSQTFGVAGADEQFF

V gene: TRBV20-1
clone size: NA
J gene: TRBJ2-6
D gene: NA
CDR3 DNA: TGCAGTGCTAGTAGCCCTGGGGCCAACGTCCTGACTTTC
CDR3 protein: CSASSPGANVLTF

V gene: TRBV2
clone size: NA
J gene: TRBJ1-6
D gene: NA
CDR3 DNA: TGTGCCAGCAGTGATACAGGGTTAAATTCACCCCTCCACTTT
CDR3 protein: CASSDTGLNSPLHF

V gene: TRBV19
clone size: NA
J gene: TRBJ1-1
D gene: TRBD1
CDR3 DNA: TGTGCCAGTAGTAGACAGGGTATGAACACTGAAGCTTTCTTT
CDR3 protein: CASSRQGMNTEAFF

V gene: TRBV9
clone size: NA
J gene: TRBJ2-1
D gene: NA
CDR3 DNA: TGTGCCAGCAGCCTAGCGGGGGCCGGGACAGGGTTGAATGAGCAGTTCTTC
CDR3 protein: CASSLAGAGTGLNEQFF

V gene: TRBV2
clone size: NA
J gene: TRBJ1-2
D gene: NA
CDR3 DNA: TGTGCCAGCAGTGATATCGGACTGAACTATGGCTACACCTTC
CDR3 protein: CASSDIGLNYGYTF

V gene: TRBV28
clone size: NA
J gene: TRBJ1-3
D gene: NA
CDR3 DNA: TGTGCCAGCAGGACGGGGGGGGACGGAAACACCATATATTTT
CDR3 protein: CASRTGGDGNTIYF

V gene: TRBV20-1
clone size: NA
J gene: TRBJ1-1
D gene: NA
CDR3 DNA: TGCAGTGCTACTAGGAACACTGAAGCTTTCTTT
CDR3 protein: CSATRNTEAFF

V gene: TRBV18
clone size: NA
J gene: TRBJ1-4
D gene: TRBD1
CDR3 DNA: TGTGCCAGCTCAGCGGGACAGGGAAAGGGAGAAAAACTGTTTTTT
CDR3 protein: CASSAGQGKGEKLFF

V gene: TRBV6-1
clone size: NA
J gene: TRBJ1-2
D gene: NA
CDR3 DNA: TGTGCCAGCAGTTTGGACAAAGCTAACTATGGCTACACCTTC
CDR3 protein: CASSLDKANYGYTF

V gene: TRBV28
clone size: NA
J gene: TRBJ1-1
D gene: NA
CDR3 DNA: TGTGCCAGCAGGATTAGTCCAGGGGCGAGGACTGAAGCTTTCTTT
CDR3 protein: CASRISPGARTEAFF

V gene: TRBV5-1
clone size: NA
J gene: TRBJ2-7
D gene: NA
CDR3 DNA: TGCGCCAGCAGCTTGAACGGTGACTACGAGCAGTACTTC
CDR3 protein: CASSLNGDYEQYF

V gene: TRBV7-3
clone size: NA
J gene: TRBJ2-1
D gene: NA
CDR3 DNA: TGTGCCAGCAGCCCCGAAACGCTGACTGGGGAGCAGTTCTTC
CDR3 protein: CASSPETLTGEQFF

V gene: TRBV2
clone size: NA
J gene: TRBJ1-1
D gene: TRBD1
CDR3 DNA: TGTGCCAGCAGACAAGACAGGGGGCGAGGGGGGACTGAAGCTTTCTTT
CDR3 protein: CASRQDRGRGGTEAFF

V gene: TRBV7-9
clone size: few
J gene: TRBJ1-6
D gene: TRBD1
CDR3 DNA: TGTGCCAGCAGCTCCACCGGGACAGGGTATTCACCCCTCCACTTT
CDR3 protein: CASSSTGTGYSPLHF

V gene: TRBV20-1
clone size: NA
J gene: TRBJ2-2
D gene: NA
CDR3 DNA: TGCAGTGCTAGTAGGGGAACCACCGGGGAGCTGTTTTTT
CDR3 protein: CSASRGTTGELFF

V gene: TRBV5-1
clone size: few
J gene: TRBJ2-3
D gene: NA
CDR3 DNA: TGCGCCAGCAACCGCGGCACAGATACGCAGTATTTT
CDR3 protein: CASNRGTDTQYF

V gene: TRBV12-5
clone size: few
J gene: TRBJ1-1
D gene: TRBD1
CDR3 DNA: TGTGCTAGTGGTAGTAGTGGACAGGGAAGAATGAACACTGAAGCTTTCTTT
CDR3 protein: CASGSSGQGRMNTEAFF

V gene: TRBV4-3
clone size: NA
J gene: TRBJ1-2
D gene: TRBD1
CDR3 DNA: TGCGCCAGCAGACGGTACGCCACAGGGGATAACTATGGCTACACCTTC
CDR3 protein: CASRRYATGDNYGYTF

V gene: TRBV5-4
clone size: NA
J gene: TRBJ2-7
D gene: NA
CDR3 DNA: TGTGCCAGCAGCTTGCCGACAGGATCGCGGTCGGGCGAGCAGTACTTC
CDR3 protein: CASSLPTGSRSGEQYF

V gene: TRBV19
clone size: few
J gene: TRBJ2-1
D gene: TRBD2
CDR3 DNA: TGTGCCAGCCGGAATCTAGCGGGCAATGAGCAGTTCTTC
CDR3 protein: CASRNLAGNEQFF

V gene: TRBV6-5
clone size: once
J gene: TRBJ2-2
D gene: NA
CDR3 DNA: TGTGCCAGCATCGGGTACGGGGAGCTGTTTTTT
CDR3 protein: CASIGYGELFF

V gene: TRBV5-1
clone size: NA
J gene: TRBJ1-1
D gene: NA
CDR3 DNA: TGCGCCAGCAGCCTGACAGGTCCAAGCGCCGCTTTCTTT
CDR3 protein: CASSLTGPSAAFF

V gene: TRBV27
clone size: once
J gene: TRBJ1-1
D gene: NA
CDR3 DNA: TGTGCCAGCAGTTTTGGGGAGGCGAGCACTGAAGCTTTCTTT
CDR3 protein: CASSFGEASTEAFF

V gene: TRBV19
clone size: NA
J gene: TRBJ2-2
D gene: NA
CDR3 DNA: TGTGCCAGTAAGGTGGGCAGGGCTCACGGGGAGCTGTTTTTT
CDR3 protein: CASKVGRAHGELFF

V gene: TRBV7-6
clone size: NA
J gene: TRBJ2-1
D gene: TRBD2
CDR3 DNA: TGTGCCAGCAGTCAAATCGGACTAGCGGGTTCCTACAATGAGCAGTTCTTC
CDR3 protein: CASSQIGLAGSYNEQFF

V gene: TRBV9
clone size: NA
J gene: TRBJ1-2
D gene: NA
CDR3 DNA: TGTGCCAGCAGCGTAGATTGGGCCAACTATGGCTACACCTTC
CDR3 protein: CASSVDWANYGYTF

V gene: TRBV11-2
clone size: NA
J gene: TRBJ2-5
D gene: TRBD2
CDR3 DNA: TGTGCCAGCAGCTTACCTAGCGGGACCCAAGAGACCCAGTACTTC
CDR3 protein: CASSLPSGTQETQYF

V gene: TRBV18
clone size: few
J gene: TRBJ2-2
D gene: NA
CDR3 DNA: TGTGCCAGCTCAAGTTTAACATCTCACAACACCGGGGAGCTGTTTTTT
CDR3 protein: CASSSLTSHNTGELFF

V gene: TRBV28
clone size: few
J gene: TRBJ1-2
D gene: NA
CDR3 DNA: TGTGCCAGCAGTTTATGGCCAGGGAATGGCTACACCTTC
CDR3 protein: CASSLWPGNGYTF

V gene: TRBV28
clone size: NA
J gene: TRBJ2-4
D gene: NA
CDR3 DNA: TGTGCCAGCGCATTACGGGGGGCAGACAAAAACATTCAGTACTTC
CDR3 protein: CASALRGADKNIQYF